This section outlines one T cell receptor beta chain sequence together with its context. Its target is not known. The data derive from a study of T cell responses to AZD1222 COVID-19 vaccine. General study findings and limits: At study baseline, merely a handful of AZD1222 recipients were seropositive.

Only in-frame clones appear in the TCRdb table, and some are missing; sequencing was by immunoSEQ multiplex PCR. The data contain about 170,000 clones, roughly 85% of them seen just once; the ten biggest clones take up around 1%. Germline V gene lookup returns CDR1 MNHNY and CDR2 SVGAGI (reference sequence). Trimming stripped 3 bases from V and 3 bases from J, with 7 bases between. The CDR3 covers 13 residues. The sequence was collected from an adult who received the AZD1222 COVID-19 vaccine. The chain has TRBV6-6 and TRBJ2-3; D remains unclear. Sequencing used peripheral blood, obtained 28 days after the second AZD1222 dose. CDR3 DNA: TGTGCCAGCAGTTATGGGATAACAGATACGCAGTATTTT. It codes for CASSYGITDTQYF.